These 16 T cell receptor beta chains came from one sample sequenced in a study of control samples from healthy donors and cancer patients. Profiled with immunoSEQ multiplex PCR; TCRdb holds only in-frame clones, not every one. The profile shows about 160,000 clones, 85% to 95% of them singletons. Sequencing used blood. All receptors derive from a woman aged 60-75 years in good health.

The rearrangement links TRBV29-1 to TRBJ2-3; D uncertain. V was trimmed by 0 bases and J by 6 bases, leaving 10 bases between them. There are 13 residues in the CDR3. Per the germline V gene, CDR1 is SQVTM and CDR2 is ANQGSEA. Here the CDR3 reads CSVEDRSADTQYF. CDR3 nucleotide sequence: TGCAGCGTTGAAGATAGAAGCGCGGATACGCAGTATTTT.

This clone came up once. The chain links TRBV16 to TRBJ1-5, with TRBD1 matching 7 bases. The junction had 3 bases not matched to a gene; V was cut back by 2 bases and J by 2 bases. The CDR3 is 15 amino acids. Per the germline V gene, CDR1 is KGHSY and CDR2 is FQNENV. CDR3 region: CASSQGTGGNQPQHF. The DNA for the CDR3 is TGTGCCAGCAGCCAAGGTACAGGGGGCAATCAGCCCCAGCATTTT.

The CDR3 DNA follows: TGTGCCAGCTCACCACCTAGCGGGGGGAGGAGAGATACGCAGTATTTT. Encoded protein: CASSPPSGGRRDTQYF. The chain uses TRBV18 and TRBJ2-3; 10 positions agree with TRBD2. CDR3 size: 16 residues. J was trimmed by 5 bases and V by 0 bases; bases with no gene match: 5. The germline gives CDR1 KGHSH, CDR2 LQKENI.

The chain joins TRBV5-1 to TRBJ1-5, with TRBD1 identical over 10 bases. Germline V gene lookup returns CDR1 SGHRS and CDR2 YFSETQ. This CDR3 region has 15 residues. Trimming at V came to 2 bases and at J to 5 bases, leaving 4 bases not matched to a gene. The CDR3 here is CASSLNGQGDQPQHF. CDR3 in DNA: TGCGCCAGCAGCTTAAACGGACAGGGGGATCAGCCCCAGCATTTT. The full variable domain, with the rest looked up from reference TRBV5-1 and TRBJ1-5, is KAGVTQTPRYLIKTRGQQVTLSCSPISGHRSVSWYQQTPGQGLQFLFEYFSETQRNKGNFPGRFSGRQFSNSRSEMNVSTLELGDSALYLCASSLNGQGDQPQHFGDGTRLSIL.

This chain uses TRBV29-1 with TRBJ1-2; D gene uncertain. V lost 4 bases and J 0 bases, leaving 9 bases between the germline ends. The CDR3 loop spans 13 amino acids. Germline V gives CDR1 SQVTM, CDR2 ANQGSEA. Written as DNA, the CDR3 is TGCAGCGTTGGCCAGGAATCTAACTATGGCTACACCTTC. This gives the protein CSVGQESNYGYTF.

The chain uses TRBV9 and TRBJ2-3; perhaps D is TRBD1 or TRBD2 (7 bases each). V was trimmed by 3 bases and J by 2 bases, leaving 19 bases between them. Germline CDR1 is SGDLS and CDR2 is YYNGEE. This CDR3 has 17 amino acids. The CDR3 DNA sequence: TGTGCCAGCAGCGCAGGGGGGGGAATCTTGGTCACAGATACGCAGTATTTT. It is translated as CASSAGGGILVTDTQYF.

This clone was counted a few times. The chain uses TRBV6-6 and TRBJ2-5, with 9 bases matching TRBD2. With V trimmed by 2 bases and J by 5 bases, 6 bases remained unmatched. The germline gives CDR1 MNHNY, CDR2 SVGAGI (reference sequence). The CDR3 has 15 amino acids. CDR3 DNA: TGTGCCAGCAGTTACGTGGCTAGCGGGGCCGAGACCCAGTACTTC. This translates into CASSYVASGAETQYF.

This chain connects TRBV19 to TRBJ1-3; 8 bases agree with TRBD1. The CDR3 is 16 residues long. V dropped 4 bases and J dropped 0; count of bases not matched to a gene: 5. CDR1 is LNHDA, CDR2 SQIVND, per germline (reference sequence). Here the CDR3 DNA reads TGTGCCAGTAGTAACCGACAGGGGCTCTCTGGAAACACCATATATTTT. As protein: CASSNRQGLSGNTIYF.

The chain uses TRBV7-9 and TRBJ2-7; D might be TRBD2 (6 bases). The CDR3 is 15 residues long. The V gene's germline CDR1 is SEHNR and CDR2 FQNEAQ (reference sequence). V shed 0 bases and J shed 2 bases, with 11 bases lying between them. CDR3 in DNA: TGTGCCAGCAGCTTAGCCGGGACTTCTCCCTACGAGCAGTACTTC. The encoded protein is CASSLAGTSPYEQYF.

This chain links TRBV12-5 with TRBJ1-2; D gene uncertain. V lost 7 bases to trimming and J lost 0 bases, with 12 bases between them. The CDR3 is 14 amino acids. Germline V CDR1 and CDR2: LGHNT, FRNRAP. DNA for the CDR3: TGTGCTAGTGCCCAAGGTTGGGCTAACTATGGCTACACCTTC. This gives the protein CASAQGWANYGYTF. Supplemented by reference TRBV12-5 and TRBJ1-2, the full variable domain reads DARVTQTPRHKVTEMGQEVTMRCQPILGHNTVFWYRQTMMQGLELLAYFRNRAPLDDSGMPKDRFSAEMPDATLATLKIQPSEPRDSAVYFCASAQGWANYGYTFGSGTRLTVV.

To note about this clone: This specimen includes other DNA sequences encoding the same CDR3. The rearrangement uses TRBV5-1 and TRBJ2-5; 8 nucleotides line up with TRBD1. The CDR3 has 14 residues. From germline, CDR1 is SGHRS and CDR2 YFSETQ. Germline trimming cut 4 bases from V and 1 base from J; bases unmatched to any gene: 3. DNA for the CDR3: TGCGCCAGCAGCCCCGGACAGGGCCAAGAGACCCAGTACTTC. As protein: CASSPGQGQETQYF.

This chain uses TRBV6-2 or TRBV6-3 with TRBJ2-3; 7 bases are a match to TRBD1. V gave up 5 bases and J gave up 0 bases; unmatched junction bases: 5. Germline V gene lookup returns CDR1 MNHEY and CDR2 SVGEGT. The CDR3 contains 15 residues. For the CDR3, the DNA is TGTGCCAGCAGTCTAATACAGGGGAGCACAGATACGCAGTATTTT. Its translation is CASSLIQGSTDTQYF.

The chain links TRBV18 to TRBJ1-2, with 10 bases lining up with TRBD1. This CDR3 is built from 15 residues. Germline-derived CDR1 and CDR2 are KGHSH and LQKENI. Losses at the gene ends were 1 base for V and 11 bases for J; bases not matched to a gene: 10. For the CDR3, the DNA is TGTGCCAGCTCACCACAAGGGACAGGGGAAGGGGAGTACACCTTC. Encoded protein: CASSPQGTGEGEYTF.

A few counts support this clone. The genes are TRBV5-4 and TRBJ2-3; 11 bases are shared with TRBD2. From germline, CDR1 is SGHNT and CDR2 YYREEE (reference sequence). Trimming at V came to 4 bases and at J to 2 bases, leaving 6 bases not matched to a gene. The CDR3 covers 16 residues. CDR3 coding DNA: TGTGCCAGCAGCCTACGACTAGCGGGGCCCACAGATACGCAGTATTTT. Translating it yields CASSLRLAGPTDTQYF.

The V and J genes are TRBV10-3 and TRBJ2-5; D tentatively fits TRBD1 or TRBD2 (5 bases each). With 7 bases removed from V and 0 bases from J, the gap between germline ends came to 12 bases. The CDR3 is 14 residues long. CDR1 is ENHRY and CDR2 is SYGVKD in the germline V gene. The DNA for the CDR3 is TGTGCCATCAAATCAGGGACCTACCAAGAGACCCAGTACTTC. It translates to CAIKSGTYQETQYF.

The genes are TRBV6-2 or TRBV6-3 and TRBJ2-2, with unresolved D. Germline V gives CDR1 MNHEY, CDR2 SVGEGT. The CDR3 is 14 residues long. The V end lost 5 bases, the J end lost 7 bases, and 14 bases lay between the germline ends. CDR3 protein: CASSPQGINGELFF. CDR3 coding DNA: TGTGCCAGCAGTCCCCAAGGAATTAACGGGGAGCTGTTTTTT.